These 24 T cell receptor beta chains were all obtained from the same sample, sequenced in a study of blood T cell repertoires in COVID-19. Assay used: immunoSEQ multiplex PCR; TCRdb lists only in-frame clones, some missing. The sample lists fewer than 200,000 clones, over 60% occurring once. The sample taken for sequencing was peripheral blood. The receptor source for this set is a woman in her 70s with acute or convalescent COVID-19.

The chain has TRBV27 and TRBJ2-3, with D possibly matching TRBD2 (5 bases). V lost 3 bases, J lost 8 bases, and 12 bases lay in between. The V gene's germline CDR1 is MNHEY and CDR2 SMNVEV (reference sequence). CDR3 size: 13 residues. CDR3 bases: TGTGCCAGCAGTTTGTCCCAAGGAGGTACGCAGTATTTT. It is translated as CASSLSQGGTQYF.

The chain has TRBV10-3 and TRBJ1-6; the D gene is possibly TRBD1 (5 bases). The CDR3 extends over 16 amino acids. Germline values: CDR1 ENHRY, CDR2 SYGVKD. V was cut by 3 bases and J by 9 bases, with 18 bases left in between. The CDR3 sequence is CAISDLGGSSRSPLHF. In nucleotides, the CDR3 is TGTGCCATCAGTGATCTTGGGGGGTCGTCTCGTTCACCCCTCCACTTT.

In this sample, this clone turned up once. The chain is built from TRBV7-3 and TRBJ2-1; 14 bases fit TRBD2. This CDR3 has 16 amino acids. CDR1 SGHTA and CDR2 FQGTGA come from the germline V gene. V was pared by 5 bases and J by 10 bases, with 10 bases of the junction left unmatched. CDR3 coding DNA: TGTGCCAGCAGCCCTGGGGGGACTAGCGGGAGAGCGGAGCAGTTCTTC. Translating gives CASSPGGTSGRAEQFF.

This clone appeared once. J is TRBJ2-2 and V is TRBV4-1, with 13 positions matching TRBD2. Germline CDR1 is MGHRA and CDR2 is YSYEKL. The CDR3 is 19 amino acids. V shed 4 bases, J shed 0 bases, and the junction held 8 bases outside the gene matches. For the CDR3, the DNA is TGCGCCAGCAGCCGAGGACTAGCGGGAGCTCGTTCGAACACCGGGGAGCTGTTTTTT. This sequence encodes CASSRGLAGARSNTGELFF.

The J gene is TRBJ1-6, the V gene TRBV3-1 (or the pseudogene TRBV3-2), with D maybe TRBD1 (6 bases). The V end lost 8 bases, the J end lost 9 bases, and 14 bases lay between the germline ends. Germline V lookup: CDR1 LGHDT, CDR2 YNNKEL (reference sequence). The CDR3 covers 13 residues. CDR3 DNA sequence: TGTGCCAGCGCAGGGGACGGAATTTCACCCCTCCACTTT. Its protein product is CASAGDGISPLHF.

In its sample, this clone was seen once. The CDR3 nucleotides read TGTGCCATCAAATCCCGGGGGGTGGGCACTGAAGCTTTCTTT. Its translation is CAIKSRGVGTEAFF. The chain combines TRBV10-3 with TRBJ1-1, with D possibly being TRBD1 (5 bases). Germline values: CDR1 ENHRY, CDR2 SYGVKD. The V and J ends lost 7 bases and 4 bases respectively, with 16 bases between them. The CDR3 is 14 residues long.

In DNA form, the CDR3 reads TGTGCCAGCAGCGTACGAAGCGGACAGTACCAAGAGACCCAGTACTTC. It yields the protein CASSVRSGQYQETQYF. The chain is built from TRBV9 and TRBJ2-5, with a tentative D call TRBD1 (6 bases). Trimming cost V 1 base and J 0 bases, with 13 bases left between them. CDR3 size: 16 residues. CDR1 is SGDLS and CDR2 is YYNGEE in the germline V gene. Combining the CDR3 with reference TRBV9 and TRBJ2-5 gives the whole variable domain DSGVTQTPKHLITATGQRVTLRCSPRSGDLSVYWYQQSLDQGLQFLIQYYNGEERAKGNILERFSAQQFPDLHSELNLSSLELGDSALYFCASSVRSGQYQETQYFGPGTRLLVL.

The V gene is TRBV11-3, the J gene TRBJ2-1, with D tentatively TRBD2 (5 bases). CDR1 is SGHNT, CDR2 YENEEA, per germline. The CDR3 totals 14 residues. V was shortened by 5 bases and J by 4 bases, with 12 bases between the two germline ends. DNA of the CDR3: TGTGCCAGCAGCCCGGCCGGGATTTACAATGAGCAGTTCTTC. Amino acid sequence: CASSPAGIYNEQFF.

This rearrangement joins TRBV18 to TRBJ1-5; D not certain. Germline V gene data show CDR1 as KGHSH and CDR2 as LQKENI. Trimming removed 3 bases from V and 2 bases from J, with 5 bases in between. This CDR3 is 13 amino acids long. CDR3 sequence (DNA): TGTGCCAGCTCACCCGGAGGCAATCAGCCCCAGCATTTT. It encodes CASSPGGNQPQHF.

The chain has TRBV6-5 and TRBJ2-3; 7 bases fit TRBD2. CDR1 is MNHEY and CDR2 is SVGAGI in the germline V gene. CDR3 size: 15 residues. V lost 5 bases and J lost 1; bases outside the gene matches: 6. DNA for the CDR3: TGTGCCAGCAGTACCCTACGGGGGGGCACAGATACGCAGTATTTT. Protein: CASSTLRGGTDTQYF.

The rearrangement uses TRBV5-1 and TRBJ1-6; D unresolved. Germline V gives CDR1 SGHRS, CDR2 YFSETQ. Deletions cut 0 bases from V and 5 bases from J, with 9 bases between. The CDR3 contains 15 residues. The CDR3 is CASSLDRFNNSPLHF. The CDR3, as DNA: TGCGCCAGCAGCTTGGACAGATTCAATAATTCACCCCTCCACTTT.

The V and J genes are TRBV5-1 and TRBJ2-1; TRBD2 aligns across 7 bases. Germline CDR1 is SGHRS and CDR2 is YFSETQ. V dropped 1 base and J dropped 0; count of bases not matched to a gene: 1. The CDR3 is 15 amino acids. The CDR3 here is CASSLRDYSYNEQFF. CDR3 DNA: TGCGCCAGCAGCTTGCGGGACTACTCCTACAATGAGCAGTTCTTC.

The rearrangement links TRBV6-1 to TRBJ1-1; 7 bases agree with TRBD1. The V segment lost 2 bases and the J segment 0 bases; nucleotides outside the gene matches: 9. This CDR3 comprises 17 residues. CDR1 and CDR2 (germline): MNHNS, SASEGT. The CDR3 nucleotides read TGTGCCAGCAGTGAATTATGGACAGGAATAATGAACACTGAAGCTTTCTTT. As protein: CASSELWTGIMNTEAFF.

The rearrangement joins TRBV6-6 to TRBJ2-7; no firm D call. The CDR3 loop spans 15 amino acids. Germline V gene lookup returns CDR1 MNHNY and CDR2 SVGAGI (reference sequence). The V end lost 2 bases, the J end lost 2 bases, and 13 bases lay between the germline ends. DNA of the CDR3: TGTGCCAGCAGTTACGATCTGGGCCGAGCCTACGAGCAGTACTTC. Translating it yields CASSYDLGRAYEQYF.

The chain couples TRBV6-4 to TRBJ2-1; TRBD2 agrees at 7 bases. This CDR3 contains 15 residues. Looked up from germline, CDR1 is MRHNA and CDR2 is SNTAGT. Trimming removed 5 bases from V and 3 bases from J; junction bases left unmatched: 7. This CDR3 is CASSRGESLYNEQFF. DNA of the CDR3: TGTGCCAGCAGTCGGGGGGAAAGTCTCTACAATGAGCAGTTCTTC.

About this clone itself: The junction and the germline gene differ at one end; a read error may be behind it. The genes are TRBV20-1 and TRBJ1-3; D unclear. This CDR3 contains 12 residues. Germline V CDR1 and CDR2: DFQATT, SNEGSKA (reference sequence). The CDR3: CSASHLGEETVF. CDR3 coding DNA: TGCAGTGCTAGTCATCTTGGGGAGGAAACCGTTTTT.

V and J are TRBV6-2 or TRBV6-3 and TRBJ1-1, with 8 positions matching TRBD1. The V gene end was trimmed by 2 bases and the J gene end by 1 base; junction bases not matched to a gene: 21. This CDR3 has 21 amino acids. CDR1 and CDR2 from the germline V gene are MNHEY and SVGEGT. DNA for the CDR3: TGTGCCAGCAGTTACCTACGGATGGCGACAGGGGAAGGCCTAGGGAACACTGAAGCTTTCTTT. It translates to CASSYLRMATGEGLGNTEAFF.

CDR3 nucleotide sequence: TGTGCCAGCAGTTTTGGACAGGTCCCTCAAGAGACCCAGTACTTC. Protein: CASSFGQVPQETQYF. The rearrangement uses TRBV11-2 and TRBJ2-5; 7 nucleotides match TRBD1. This CDR3 contains 15 residues. The junction had 9 bases not matched to a gene; V was cut back by 6 bases and J by 2 bases. Germline V gene sequence: CDR1 SGHAT, CDR2 FQNNGV.

The chain combines TRBV30 with TRBJ2-7; D is possibly TRBD2 (5 bases). Trimming took 2 bases from V and 3 from J, leaving 8 bases between them. The CDR3 contains 12 residues. The germline V gene has CDR1 GTSNPN and CDR2 SVGIG (reference sequence). The CDR3 coding sequence is TGTGCCTGGAGTCGTGAGGGCTACGAGCAGTACTTC. Translated, it gives CAWSREGYEQYF.

The chain employs TRBV5-4 and TRBJ2-7; tentative D call: TRBD2 (5 bases). Germline lookup yields CDR1 SGHNT and CDR2 YYREEE (reference sequence). V lost 4 bases to trimming and J lost 5 bases, with 16 bases between them. This CDR3 has 14 residues. The CDR3 DNA reads as TGTGCCAGCAGCGCTTCGTGGGAGTTGGACGAGCAGTACTTC. Amino acids: CASSASWELDEQYF.

The V call is TRBV7-9, the J call TRBJ2-7; 9 bases match TRBD1. The CDR3 sequence is 14 residues long. Germline lookup yields CDR1 SEHNR and CDR2 FQNEAQ (reference sequence). The junction had 6 bases not matched to a gene; V was cut back by 3 bases and J by 6 bases. The CDR3 is CASSFRDREGEQYF. The CDR3 coding sequence is TGTGCCAGCAGCTTCCGGGACAGGGAAGGCGAGCAGTACTTC.

The chain recombines TRBV3-1 (or the pseudogene TRBV3-2) with TRBJ1-1; the match to TRBD1 covers 7 bases. J gave up 5 bases and V 5 bases, and 8 bases lay outside the gene matches. This CDR3 contains 14 residues. CDR1 and CDR2 from the germline V gene are LGHDT and YNNKEL (reference sequence). For the CDR3, the DNA is TGTGCCAGCAGCTACGGGACAGAGAGGACTGAAGCTTTCTTT. As protein: CASSYGTERTEAFF.

The chain joins TRBV19 to TRBJ2-2; TRBD1 aligns across 7 bases. V was pared by 9 bases and J by 0 bases, with 7 bases of the junction left unmatched. CDR1 is LNHDA, CDR2 SQIVND, per germline (reference sequence). The length of the CDR3 is 15 residues. Here the CDR3 DNA reads TGTGCCAGCTCCGGGACAGCTACGAACACCGGGGAGCTGTTTTTT. This gives the protein CASSGTATNTGELFF.

J is TRBJ1-6 and V is TRBV2; maybe TRBD1 (5 bases). The germline gives CDR1 SNHLY, CDR2 FYNNEI. There are 13 residues in the CDR3. Trimming stripped 6 bases from V and 8 bases from J, with 11 bases between. Written as DNA, the CDR3 is TGTGCCAGCAGGGACATCAGAGATTCACCCCTCCACTTT. Translating it yields CASRDIRDSPLHF.